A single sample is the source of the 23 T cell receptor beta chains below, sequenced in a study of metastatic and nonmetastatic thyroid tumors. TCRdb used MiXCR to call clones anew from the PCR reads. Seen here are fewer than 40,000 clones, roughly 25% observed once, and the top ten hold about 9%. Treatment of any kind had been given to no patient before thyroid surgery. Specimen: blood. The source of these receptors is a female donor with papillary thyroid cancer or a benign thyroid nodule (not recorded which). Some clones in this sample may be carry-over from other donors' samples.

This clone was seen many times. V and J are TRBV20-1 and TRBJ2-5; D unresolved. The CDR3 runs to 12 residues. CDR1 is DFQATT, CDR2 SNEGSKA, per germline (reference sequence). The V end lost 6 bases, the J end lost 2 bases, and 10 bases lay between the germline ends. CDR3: CSANLGQETQYF. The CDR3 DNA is TGCAGTGCAAATCTAGGGCAAGAGACCCAGTACTTC.

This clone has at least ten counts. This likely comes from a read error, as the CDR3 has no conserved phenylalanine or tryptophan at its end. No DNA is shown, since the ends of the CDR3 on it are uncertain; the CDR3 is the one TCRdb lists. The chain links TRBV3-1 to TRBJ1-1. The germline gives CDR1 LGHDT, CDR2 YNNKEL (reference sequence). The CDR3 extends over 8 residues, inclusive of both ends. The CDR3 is CAFEEGGG.

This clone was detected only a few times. The CDR3 loop is CASSLVTRGTASYNEQFF. The CDR3 region has the DNA TGCGCCAGCAGCTTGGTAACTAGAGGGACAGCCTCCTACAATGAGCAGTTCTTC. The V call is TRBV5-1, the J call TRBJ2-1, with 7 bases fitting TRBD1. From germline, CDR1 is SGHRS and CDR2 YFSETQ. Trimming removed 0 bases from V and 0 bases from J; junction bases left unmatched: 9. This CDR3 has 18 amino acids.

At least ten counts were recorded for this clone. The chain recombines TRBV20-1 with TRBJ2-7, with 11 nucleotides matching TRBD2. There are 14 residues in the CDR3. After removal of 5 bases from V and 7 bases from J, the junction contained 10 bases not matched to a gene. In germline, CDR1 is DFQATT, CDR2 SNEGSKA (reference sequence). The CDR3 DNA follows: TGCAGTGCTGCCCAGACTAGCGGGACCAGAGAGCAGTACTTC. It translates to CSAAQTSGTREQYF.

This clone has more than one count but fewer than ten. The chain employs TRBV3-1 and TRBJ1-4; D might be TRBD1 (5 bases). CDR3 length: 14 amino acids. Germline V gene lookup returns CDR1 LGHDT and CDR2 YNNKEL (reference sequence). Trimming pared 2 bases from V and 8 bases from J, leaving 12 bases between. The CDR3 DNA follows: TGTGCCAGCAGCCAAACAGCCGGGGCGGAAAAACTGTTTTTT. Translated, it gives CASSQTAGAEKLFF.

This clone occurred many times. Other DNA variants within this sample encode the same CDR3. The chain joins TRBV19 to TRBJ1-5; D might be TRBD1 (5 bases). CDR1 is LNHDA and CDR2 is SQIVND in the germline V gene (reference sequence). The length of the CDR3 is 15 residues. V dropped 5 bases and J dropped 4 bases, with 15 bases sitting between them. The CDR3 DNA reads TGTGCCAGTAGTGGGGCCTCGGGGGTTAATCAGCCCCAGCATTTT. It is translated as CASSGASGVNQPQHF.

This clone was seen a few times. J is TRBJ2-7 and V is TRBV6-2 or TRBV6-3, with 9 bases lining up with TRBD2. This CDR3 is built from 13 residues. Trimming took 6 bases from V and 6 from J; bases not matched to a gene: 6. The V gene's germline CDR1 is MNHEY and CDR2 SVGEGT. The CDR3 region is CASRVAGVPEQYF. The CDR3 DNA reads TGTGCCAGCAGGGTAGCGGGGGTTCCCGAGCAGTACTTC.

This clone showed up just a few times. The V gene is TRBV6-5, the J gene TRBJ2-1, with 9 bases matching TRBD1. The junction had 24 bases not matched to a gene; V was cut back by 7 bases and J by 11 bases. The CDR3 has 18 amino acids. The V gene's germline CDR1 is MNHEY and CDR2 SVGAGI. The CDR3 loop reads CASTLRDRVPFSVRKQFF. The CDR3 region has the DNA TGTGCCAGCACCCTCCGGGACAGGGTGCCGTTTAGCGTGAGGAAGCAGTTCTTC.

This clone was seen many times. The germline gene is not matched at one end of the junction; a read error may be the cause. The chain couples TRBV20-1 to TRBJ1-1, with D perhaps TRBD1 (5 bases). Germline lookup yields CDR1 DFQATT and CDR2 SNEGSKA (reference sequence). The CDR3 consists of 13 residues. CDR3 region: CSARGIRDTEAFF. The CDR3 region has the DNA TGCAGTGCCAGAGGGATCAGGGACACTGAAGCTTTCTTT.

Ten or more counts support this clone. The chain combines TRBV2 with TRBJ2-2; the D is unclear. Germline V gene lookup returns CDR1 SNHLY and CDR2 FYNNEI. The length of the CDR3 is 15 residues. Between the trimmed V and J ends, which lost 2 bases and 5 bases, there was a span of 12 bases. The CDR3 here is CASSERVTVTGELFF. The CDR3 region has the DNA TGTGCCAGCAGTGAACGGGTAACAGTGACCGGGGAGCTGTTTTTT.

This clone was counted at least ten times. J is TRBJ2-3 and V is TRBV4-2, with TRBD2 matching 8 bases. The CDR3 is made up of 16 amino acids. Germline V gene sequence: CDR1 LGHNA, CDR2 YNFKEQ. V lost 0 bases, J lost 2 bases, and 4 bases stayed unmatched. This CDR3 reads CASSQDLAGDTDTQYF. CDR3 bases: TGTGCCAGCAGCCAAGATCTAGCGGGCGACACAGATACGCAGTATTTT.

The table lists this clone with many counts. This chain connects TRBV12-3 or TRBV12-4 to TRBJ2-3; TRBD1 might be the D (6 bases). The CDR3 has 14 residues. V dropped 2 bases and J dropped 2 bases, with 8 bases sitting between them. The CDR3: CASSLRDITDTQYF. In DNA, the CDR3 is TGTGCCAGCAGTTTACGGGACATCACAGATACGCAGTATTTT.

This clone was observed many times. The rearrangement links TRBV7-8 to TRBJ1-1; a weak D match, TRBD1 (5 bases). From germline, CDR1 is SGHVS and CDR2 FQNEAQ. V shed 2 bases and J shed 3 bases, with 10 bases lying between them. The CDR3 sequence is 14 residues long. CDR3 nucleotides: TGTGCCAGCAGCTTAAAGGGACCGGACACTGAAGCTTTCTTT. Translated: CASSLKGPDTEAFF.

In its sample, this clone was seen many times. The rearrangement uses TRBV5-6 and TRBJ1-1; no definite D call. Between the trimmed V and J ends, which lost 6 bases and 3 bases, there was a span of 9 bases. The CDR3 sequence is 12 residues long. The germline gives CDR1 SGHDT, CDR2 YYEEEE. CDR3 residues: CASTVDDTEAFF. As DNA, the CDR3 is TGTGCCAGCACCGTAGATGACACTGAAGCTTTCTTT.

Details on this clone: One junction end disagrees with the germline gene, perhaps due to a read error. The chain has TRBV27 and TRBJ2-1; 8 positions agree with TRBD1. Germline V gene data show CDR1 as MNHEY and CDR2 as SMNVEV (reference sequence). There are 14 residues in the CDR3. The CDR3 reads CASSFGQGRAEQFF. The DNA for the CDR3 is TGTGCCAGCAGTTTCGGACAGGGTAGGGCCGAGCAATTCTTC.

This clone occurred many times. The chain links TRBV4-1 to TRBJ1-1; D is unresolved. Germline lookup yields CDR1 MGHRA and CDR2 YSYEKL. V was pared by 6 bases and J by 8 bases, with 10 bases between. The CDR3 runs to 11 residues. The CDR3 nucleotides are TGCGCCAGCAGACAGAACGAAGAAGCTTTCTTT. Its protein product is CASRQNEEAFF.

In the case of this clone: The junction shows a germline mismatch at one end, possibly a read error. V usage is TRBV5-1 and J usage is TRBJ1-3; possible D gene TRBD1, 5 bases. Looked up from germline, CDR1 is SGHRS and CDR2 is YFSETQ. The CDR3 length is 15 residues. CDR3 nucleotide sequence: TGCGCCAGCAGACCGTACTCCGCCGGGGGAAACACCATAGATTTT. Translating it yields CASRPYSAGGNTIDF.

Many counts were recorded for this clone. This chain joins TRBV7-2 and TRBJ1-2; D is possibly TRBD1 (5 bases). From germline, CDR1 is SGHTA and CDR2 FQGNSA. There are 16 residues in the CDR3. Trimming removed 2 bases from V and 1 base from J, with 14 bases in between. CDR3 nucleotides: TGTGCCAGCAGCTTAACTCGACAGACGAGTAACTATGGCTACACCTTC. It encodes CASSLTRQTSNYGYTF.

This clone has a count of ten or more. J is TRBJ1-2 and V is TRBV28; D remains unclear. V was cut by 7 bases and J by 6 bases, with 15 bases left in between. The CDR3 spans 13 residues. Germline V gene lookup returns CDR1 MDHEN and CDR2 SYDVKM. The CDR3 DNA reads TGTGCCAGCAATATGCCCGGGTTTGATGGCTACACCTTC. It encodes CASNMPGFDGYTF.

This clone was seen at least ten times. The CDR3 reads CASSEKLSGANVLTF. The CDR3 DNA follows: TGTGCCAGCAGCGAAAAGTTGTCTGGGGCCAACGTCCTGACTTTC. The chain is built from TRBV2 and TRBJ2-6; the D is unclear. This CDR3 contains 15 residues. Trimming removed 6 bases from V and 1 base from J, with 10 bases in between. Per germline, CDR1 SNHLY and CDR2 FYNNEI.

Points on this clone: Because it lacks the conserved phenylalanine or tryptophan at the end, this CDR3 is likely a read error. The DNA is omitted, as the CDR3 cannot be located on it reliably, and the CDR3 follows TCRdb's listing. CDR3 protein: CASTLNYEKYY. This chain connects TRBV28 to TRBJ2-7. Per the germline V gene, CDR1 is MDHEN and CDR2 is SYDVKM. The CDR3 comprises 11 residues, both ends counted.

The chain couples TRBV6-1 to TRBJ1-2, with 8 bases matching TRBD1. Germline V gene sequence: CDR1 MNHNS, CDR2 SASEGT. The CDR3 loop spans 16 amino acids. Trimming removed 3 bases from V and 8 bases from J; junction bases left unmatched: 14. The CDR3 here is CASSDLNSGQGSGYTF. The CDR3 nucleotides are TGTGCCAGCAGTGACTTAAATTCCGGACAGGGCAGCGGCTACACCTTC.

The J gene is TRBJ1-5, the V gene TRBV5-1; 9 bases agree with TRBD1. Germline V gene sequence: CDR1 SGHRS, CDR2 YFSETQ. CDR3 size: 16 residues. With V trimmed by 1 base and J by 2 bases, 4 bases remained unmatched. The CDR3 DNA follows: TGCGCCAGCAGCTTGTGGACAGGGGCCGGCAATCAGCCCCAGCATTTT. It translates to CASSLWTGAGNQPQHF.